A selection of T cell receptor beta chains follows, all from one sample in a study of blood T cell repertoires in COVID-19. Produced via immunoSEQ multiplex PCR; TCRdb's table is partial and in-frame only. In the table there are 250,000 to 400,000 clones, 75% to 90% of which are singletons. Source material: peripheral blood. The origin of the receptors is a woman aged 30 to 39 with COVID-19, enrolled during active disease. Each CDR3 is given with its conserved first and last residue. Fields, in order: D gene, J gene, clone size, CDR3 length, V gene, CDR3 protein, CDR3 DNA. The D gene is left open where the match is weak. Only some rows state a clone size, as once, few, many or a class for expanded clones.

TRBD1	TRBJ1-1	.	16	TRBV5-1	CASSLGGAGGWTEAFF	TGCGCCAGCAGCTTGGGGGGCGCAGGGGGCTGGACTGAAGCTTTCTTT
TRBD2	TRBJ2-1	.	16	TRBV11-2	CASSLVGTSGYNEQFF	TGTGCCAGCAGCTTAGTGGGGACTAGCGGATACAATGAGCAGTTCTTC
.	TRBJ2-7	.	14	TRBV7-6	CASSPRLVSAEQYF	TGTGCCAGCAGCCCGCGACTAGTTTCCGCCGAGCAGTACTTC
TRBD2	TRBJ2-7	.	16	TRBV7-2	CASSLQRLAGSYEQYF	TGTGCCAGCAGCTTACAGCGATTAGCGGGCTCCTACGAGCAGTACTTC
TRBD1	TRBJ2-1	.	16	TRBV18	CASSPATGDLNNEQFF	TGTGCCAGCTCACCTGCTACAGGGGACCTAAACAATGAGCAGTTCTTC
.	TRBJ1-1	.	16	TRBV5-1	CARPTQGQTRNTEAFF	TGCGCCAGACCTACTCAGGGACAAACTAGGAACACTGAAGCTTTCTTT
.	TRBJ1-2	.	15	TRBV19	CASSIGDLTHYGYTF	TGTGCCAGTAGTATAGGGGACTTAACCCACTATGGCTACACCTTC
TRBD1	TRBJ2-5	.	14	TRBV3-1/TRBV3-2	CASSRLGQEETQYF	TGTGCCAGCAGCCGCCTCGGACAGGAAGAGACCCAGTACTTC
.	TRBJ2-3	.	15	TRBV11-3	CASSPRSPEADTQYF	TGTGCCAGCAGCCCGAGGTCCCCGGAGGCAGATACGCAGTATTTT
TRBD1	TRBJ2-4	once	20	TRBV6-6	CASRSLPGQGTHLAKNIQYF	TGTGCCAGCCGCTCTCTTCCGGGACAGGGGACACATCTAGCCAAAAACATTCAGTACTTC
.	TRBJ2-7	once	16	TRBV20-1	CSASGAAALYGREQYF	TGCAGTGCTAGTGGCGCGGCAGCACTTTACGGAAGGGAGCAGTACTTC
TRBD2	TRBJ2-7	.	19	TRBV5-1	CASSFDWITSGRTHYEQYF	TGCGCCAGCAGCTTCGATTGGATTACTAGCGGGAGGACCCACTACGAGCAGTACTTC
TRBD1	TRBJ1-1	.	14	TRBV28	CASRVQGAWTEAFF	TGTGCCAGCAGGGTACAGGGGGCTTGGACTGAAGCTTTCTTT
.	TRBJ1-1	.	14	TRBV2	CASSERGFDTEAFF	TGTGCCAGCAGTGAAAGGGGGTTTGACACTGAAGCTTTCTTT
TRBD2	TRBJ2-1	.	19	TRBV28	CASRGSGLADLGSYNEQFF	TGTGCCAGCAGAGGCTCAGGACTAGCGGATTTAGGATCCTACAATGAGCAGTTCTTC
TRBD1	TRBJ2-1	.	16	TRBV3-1/TRBV3-2	CASSARDRNYYNEQFF	TGTGCCAGCAGCGCCCGGGACAGAAACTACTACAATGAGCAGTTCTTC
TRBD1	TRBJ1-2	.	15	TRBV5-4	CASSRLTGESYGYTF	TGTGCCAGCAGCCGCCTTACAGGGGAGAGCTATGGCTACACCTTC
TRBD1	TRBJ2-3	.	15	TRBV7-6	CASSLKGQTTDTQYF	TGTGCCAGCAGCTTGAAGGGACAGACCACAGATACGCAGTATTTT
.	TRBJ1-1	.	13	TRBV2	CASSGQGKVIAFF	TGTGCCAGCAGTGGGCAGGGGAAGGTGATAGCTTTCTTT
TRBD1	TRBJ1-4	once	15	TRBV15	CATSRDLGGDEKLFF	TGTGCCACCAGCAGAGATTTAGGGGGCGATGAAAAACTGTTTTTT
TRBD1	TRBJ1-2	.	16	TRBV5-1	CASSDPGTEKIYGYTF	TGCGCCAGCAGCGACCCCGGGACAGAAAAAATATATGGCTACACCTTC
TRBD1	TRBJ1-6	few	15	TRBV5-1	CASSLSGGGNSPLHF	TGCGCCAGCAGCTTGTCAGGGGGCGGCAATTCACCCCTCCACTTT
.	TRBJ2-3	.	14	TRBV5-1	CASTLREWTDTQYF	TGCGCCAGCACCTTACGGGAGTGGACAGATACGCAGTATTTT
TRBD2	TRBJ2-7	.	15	TRBV19	CASSIERDAGDEQYF	TGTGCCAGTAGTATCGAGCGGGACGCTGGGGACGAGCAGTACTTC
.	TRBJ1-1	.	12	TRBV5-8	CASTAGWTEAFF	TGTGCCAGCACCGCAGGTTGGACTGAAGCTTTCTTT
TRBD2	TRBJ2-1	once	15	TRBV7-9	CASSGTSGRTDEQFF	TGTGCCAGCAGCGGGACTAGCGGGAGGACGGATGAGCAGTTCTTC
.	TRBJ1-1	.	14	TRBV28	CASRVRQANTEAFF	TGTGCCAGCAGGGTCCGACAGGCGAACACTGAAGCTTTCTTT